A single sample gave rise to the 11 T cell receptor beta chains below, sequenced in a study of regulatory T cells in long-lasting Graves disease. The time point here: persistent/refractory GD, antithyroid drugs over 5 years with positive TRAb. PBMC-extracted RNA yielded the TCR library. Library construction for TCR beta used iRepertoire HTBI primers and Arm-PCR of CDR3 regions. TCRdb fed the multiplex PCR reads into MiXCR, producing one record per CDR3 protein. This sample carries 300,000 to 500,000 distinct CDR3 sequences, roughly 20% of them seen once, and the ten largest clones take under 25%. Here the sequenced sample was peripheral blood mononuclear cells (PBMCs), taken when the disease was refractory, from a patient treated with antithyroid drugs. These TCRs come from a female donor with Graves disease.

V and J are TRBV19 and TRBJ2-2; TRBD2 matches at 8 bases. Germline CDR1 and CDR2: LNHDA and SQIVND (reference sequence). This CDR3 has 15 residues. The V gene end was trimmed by 7 bases and the J gene end by 5 bases; junction bases not matched to a gene: 9. The CDR3 DNA reads as TGTGCCAGTACTCCAGCGGGAGTGAAAACCGGGGAGCTGTTTTTT. Residues: CASTPAGVKTGELFF.

This chain links TRBV7-2 with TRBJ2-1; D perhaps matches TRBD2 (5 bases). Per the germline V gene, CDR1 is SGHTA and CDR2 is FQGNSA. The CDR3 extends over 13 amino acids. Trimming took off 7 bases at V and 12 bases at J, with 19 bases between the two ends. The CDR3 DNA reads as TGTGCCAGCAACCAACCACCAACTAGTTTGCAGTTCTTC. Its protein product is CASNQPPTSLQFF.

This clonotype was seen repeatedly, ten times or more. The chain is built from TRBV30 and TRBJ2-7; D might be TRBD1 (5 bases). The V end lost 1 base, the J end lost 4 bases, and 8 bases lay between the germline ends. Germline CDR1 is GTSNPN and CDR2 is SVGIG (reference sequence). The CDR3 has 12 residues. CDR3 sequence reads: CAWSAQGYEQYF. In DNA, the CDR3 is TGTGCCTGGAGTGCCCAGGGTTACGAGCAGTACTTC.

This clonotype has at least ten counts. The V and J genes are TRBV28 and TRBJ1-5; 9 nucleotides line up with TRBD1. V was clipped by 8 bases and J by 5 bases; unmatched bases: 7. The length of the CDR3 is 14 residues. Looked up from germline, CDR1 is MDHEN and CDR2 is SYDVKM. DNA of the CDR3: TGTGCCAGCCAACGAACAGGGGGCGATCAGCCCCAGCATTTT. It translates to CASQRTGGDQPQHF.

In its sample, this clonotype was seen a few times. J is TRBJ1-3 and V is TRBV12-3 or TRBV12-4; 7 bases align to TRBD1. Trimming at V came to 6 bases and at J to 3 bases, leaving 11 bases not matched to a gene. The CDR3 runs 16 residues. CDR3 sequence: CASSPSTQGFGNTIYF. The CDR3 bases are TGTGCCAGCAGCCCAAGTACACAGGGGTTTGGAAACACCATATATTTT.

This rearrangement joins TRBV10-2 to TRBJ1-1; TRBD1 matches 7 bases. V trimming: 3 bases; J trimming: 1 base; junction bases outside the gene matches: 2. Germline loops: CDR1 WSHSY, CDR2 SAAADI. The CDR3 totals 14 residues. For the CDR3, the DNA is TGCGCCAGCAGTGACAGGGGGACGAACACTGAAGCTTTCTTT. Protein product: CASSDRGTNTEAFF.

This clonotype showed up just a few times. V usage is TRBV20-1 and J usage is TRBJ2-2; D call uncertain. Per the germline V gene, CDR1 is DFQATT and CDR2 is SNEGSKA (reference sequence). V was shortened by 5 bases and J by 9 bases, with 13 bases between the two germline ends. The CDR3 extends over 12 amino acids. The CDR3 protein is CSALRRTRELFF. Written as DNA, the CDR3 is TGCAGTGCTCTCCGACGGACCAGGGAGCTGTTTTTT.

The J gene is TRBJ2-4, the V gene TRBV15; no firm D call. CDR1 is LNHNV, CDR2 YYDKDF, per germline (reference sequence). The CDR3 runs 16 residues. Trimming pared 3 bases from V and 0 bases from J, leaving 12 bases between. In DNA, the CDR3 is TGTGCCACCAGCAGGGTCCACTCGGTAGCCAAAAACATTCAGTACTTC. As protein: CATSRVHSVAKNIQYF. Drawing the rest from reference TRBV15 and TRBJ2-4, the complete variable domain is DAMVIQNPRYQVTQFGKPVTLSCSQTLNHNVMYWYQQKSSQAPKLLFHYYDKDFNNEADTPDNFQSRRPNTSFCFLDIRSPGLGDTAMYLCATSRVHSVAKNIQYFGAGTRLSVL.

This clonotype showed up many times. The gene calls are TRBV6-1 and TRBJ2-7; D is ambiguous. The CDR3 is made up of 14 amino acids. The V and J ends lost 4 bases and 0 bases respectively, with 10 bases between them. From germline, CDR1 is MNHNS and CDR2 SASEGT. The CDR3 loop reads CASSGAGASYEQYF. In DNA form, the CDR3 reads TGTGCCAGCAGTGGAGCCGGAGCCTCCTACGAGCAGTACTTC.

This clonotype was detected many times. The chain uses TRBV7-9 and TRBJ1-1, with 7 positions matching TRBD1. Germline loops: CDR1 SEHNR, CDR2 FQNEAQ (reference sequence). CDR3 length: 15 amino acids. With 5 bases clipped from V and 3 bases from J, the junction kept 9 bases outside the gene matches. The CDR3 DNA sequence: TGTGCCAGCAGCCCCGCCGAGGGACAGTACACTGAAGCTTTCTTT. Translating it yields CASSPAEGQYTEAFF.

The chain links TRBV12-3 or TRBV12-4 to TRBJ2-6; D gene unclear. There are 15 residues in the CDR3. Trimming took off 6 bases at V and 0 bases at J, with 9 bases between the two ends. CDR3 nucleotide sequence: TGTGCCAGCAGCCCGACGAACTCTGGGGCCAACGTCCTGACTTTC. It encodes CASSPTNSGANVLTF.